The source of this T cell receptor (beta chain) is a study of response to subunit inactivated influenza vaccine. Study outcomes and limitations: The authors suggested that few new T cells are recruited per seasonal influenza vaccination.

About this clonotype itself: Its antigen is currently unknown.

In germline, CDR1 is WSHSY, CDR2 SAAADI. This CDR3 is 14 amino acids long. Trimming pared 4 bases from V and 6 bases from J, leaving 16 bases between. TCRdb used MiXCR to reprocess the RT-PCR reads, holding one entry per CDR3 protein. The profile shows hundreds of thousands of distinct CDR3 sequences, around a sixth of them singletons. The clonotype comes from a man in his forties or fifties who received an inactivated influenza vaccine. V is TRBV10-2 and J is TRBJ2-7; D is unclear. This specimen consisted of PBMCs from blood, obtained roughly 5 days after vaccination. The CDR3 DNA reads TGCGCCAGCAGTGCCGCCCCCTACCGAGGCGAGCAGTACTTC. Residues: CASSAAPYRGEQYF.